This record concerns one TCR beta chain sequence. Other DNA sequences in the same sample also yield this CDR3. Here immunoSEQ multiplex PCR was the method, and the copy in TCRdb shows in-frame clones only, minus some. The table records around 62,000 clones, about 97% of them present only once. The CDR3 has 11 amino acids. The germline V gene encodes CDR1 SEHNR and CDR2 FQNEAQ (reference sequence). V was trimmed by 4 bases and J by 5 bases, leaving 5 bases between them. The data are from a study of technical replicates of blood from several donors. The chain carries TRBV7-9 and TRBJ2-5; D gene uncertain. This TCR derives from a human donor in good health. The sequencing sample was made of T cells isolated from PBMCs. Here the CDR3 DNA reads TGTGCCAGCAGCTCTAGGGAGACCCAGTACTTC. This gives the protein CASSSRETQYF.